The 6 T cell receptor beta chains below come from one sample, sequenced in a study of cytomegalovirus exposure and HLA in healthy donors. The PCR employed 60 Vbeta primers together with 13 Jbeta primers. The data were produced by immunoSEQ multiplex PCR, yet TCRdb's version contains in-frame clones alone and is incomplete. The sample shows 90,000 to 120,000 clones, 10% of them seen only once. The sequencing sample was made of PBMCs. The receptors derive from a man in his forties in good health and CMV-seropositive.

The rearrangement links TRBV21-1 to TRBJ2-3; TRBD2 is the table's D call, not checked against the DNA. TRBV21-1 is marked as a pseudogene. The CDR3 has 12 residues. The CDR3 loop is CASTRAGDTQYF. CDR3 DNA sequence: TGTGCCAGCACCCGGGCGGGAGATACGCAGTATTTT.

The sample holds a few counts of this clone. The chain combines TRBV4-2 with TRBJ1-4; D possibly corresponds to TRBD1 (5 bases). This CDR3 comprises 16 residues. Per the germline V gene, CDR1 is LGHNA and CDR2 is YNFKEQ. V was shortened by 1 base and J by 4 bases, with 13 bases between the two germline ends. Written as DNA, the CDR3 is TGTGCCAGCAGCCAAGGGATACAGGCTGATAATGAAAAACTGTTTTTT. It is translated as CASSQGIQADNEKLFF.

The V and J genes are TRBV7-9 and TRBJ1-1, with TRBD1 matching 7 bases. The V gene's germline CDR1 is SEHNR and CDR2 FQNEAQ (reference sequence). Trimming cost V 5 bases and J 1 base; bases outside gene matches: 4. The CDR3 is made up of 14 amino acids. The chain's CDR3 is CASSKDRENTEAFF. The CDR3, as DNA: TGTGCCAGCAGCAAAGACAGGGAGAACACTGAAGCTTTCTTT. The complete variable domain, with remaining parts taken from reference TRBV7-9 and TRBJ1-1, reads DTGVSQNPRHKITKRGQNVTFRCDPISEHNRLYWYRQTLGQGPEFLTYFQNEAQLEKSRLLSDRFSAERPKGSFSTLEIQRTEQGDSAMYLCASSKDRENTEAFFGQGTRLTVV.

The J gene is TRBJ1-5, the V gene TRBV19; D may be TRBD1 (5 bases). Germline V CDR1 and CDR2: LNHDA, SQIVND (reference sequence). The CDR3 contains 13 residues. The V gene lost 5 bases and the J gene lost 7 bases, with 12 bases spanning the gap. The CDR3 bases are TGTGCCAGTAGTTCCTCGACAGCCCAGCCCCAGCATTTT. Residues: CASSSSTAQPQHF.

In this sample, this clone turned up a few times. J is TRBJ2-2 and V is TRBV5-1; D is perhaps TRBD1 (5 bases). This CDR3 has 16 amino acids. The V end lost 0 bases, the J end lost 6 bases, and 15 bases lay between the germline ends. The germline V gene encodes CDR1 SGHRS and CDR2 YFSETQ. The CDR3 DNA sequence: TGCGCCAGCAGCTTGGCCTTGGGGCCGTCCGCCGGGGAGCTGTTTTTT. This codes for CASSLALGPSAGELFF.

In DNA form, the CDR3 reads TGTGCCAGCAGCCCTGGGGCAGCAACCAGAAATACGCAGTATTTT. Translated, it gives CASSPGAATRNTQYF. The rearrangement links TRBV2 to TRBJ2-3; tentatively, D is TRBD1 (5 bases). Germline V gene data show CDR1 as SNHLY and CDR2 as FYNNEI. V lost 6 bases and J lost 7, with 20 bases in between. This CDR3 comprises 15 residues.